The 5 T cell receptor beta chains presented below share a single source sample, sequenced in a study of shared clonotypes between healthy human individuals. The table came from immunoSEQ multiplex PCR; TCRdb's copy has only in-frame clones and leaves some out. Seen here are about 680,000 clones, 73% observed once, and the top ten hold around 2%. The sequencing input was memory CD4+ T cells sorted from blood. The subset is: CD45RA-negative fraction. The source of these receptors is a woman between 25 and 40 years old in good health.

This rearrangement joins TRBV2 to TRBJ2-3; 10 bases fit TRBD2. CDR1 SNHLY and CDR2 FYNNEI come from the germline V gene. The junction had 3 bases not matched to a gene; V was cut back by 6 bases and J by 3 bases. The CDR3 totals 14 residues. The CDR3 coding sequence is TGTGCCAGCAGAGGGACTAGCGTTACAGATACGCAGTATTTT. Translation: CASRGTSVTDTQYF.

This rearrangement joins TRBV6-1 to TRBJ2-2; 9 positions agree with TRBD2. The CDR3 contains 16 residues. Trimming cost V 3 bases and J 7 bases; bases outside gene matches: 9. Germline CDR1 reads MNHNS; CDR2 reads SASEGT. CDR3 sequence (DNA): TGTGCCAGCAGTGATAGGGTGCGGGGGGGAGTCGGGGAGCTGTTTTTT. It yields the protein CASSDRVRGGVGELFF.

The CDR3 here is CASRGTSGRIGEQFF. CDR3 DNA: TGTGCCAGCAGGGGGACTAGCGGGAGGATCGGTGAGCAGTTCTTC. V usage is TRBV2 and J usage is TRBJ2-1; TRBD2 matches 15 bases. In germline, CDR1 is SNHLY, CDR2 FYNNEI. The V and J ends lost 6 bases and 9 bases, in that order; junction bases with no gene match: 6. The CDR3 has 15 amino acids.

The rearrangement links TRBV27 to TRBJ1-4; TRBD1 matches 8 bases. The ends lost 7 bases at V and 3 bases at J; junction bases unmatched: 1. Germline lookup yields CDR1 MNHEY and CDR2 SMNVEV (reference sequence). CDR3 length: 13 amino acids. CDR3 nucleotides: TGTGCCAGCAAACAGGGGGCTAATGAAAAACTGTTTTTT. Its translation is CASKQGANEKLFF.

Ten or more counts support this clone. The chain carries TRBV4-1 and TRBJ2-2; D tentatively fits TRBD1 or TRBD2 (7 bases each). CDR1 MGHRA and CDR2 YSYEKL come from the germline V gene. The CDR3 has 15 residues. V lost 4 bases to trimming and J lost 5 bases, with 14 bases between them. CDR3 nucleotide sequence: TGCGCCAGCAGCCCGAGGGAGGGGGCGACCGGGGAGCTGTTTTTT. This encodes CASSPREGATGELFF.